This T cell receptor beta chain emerged from a study of glioma-infiltrating T cells. Notes on the study in general: Gliomas, especially low-grade, showed above-expected tissue-blood divergence; non-neoplastic patients showed below. Only very few CDR3 sequences appeared in both tissue and blood.

The CDR3 sequence is 18 residues long. Germline lookup yields CDR1 MNHEY and CDR2 SVGAGI. With V trimmed by 2 bases and J by 2 bases, 12 bases remained unmatched. The sample holds many counts of this clonotype. What it binds is not known. Using RNA template, CDR3s of TCR alpha and beta were amplified with iRepertoire arm-PCR. Input was roughly 100-450 ng of tissue mRNA or PBMC total RNA. TCRdb called the multiplex PCR reads again in MiXCR, with one record for every CDR3 protein. Counted here are about 200,000 distinct CDR3 sequences, more than 25% occurring once; the ten biggest clones make up over 20%.

The chain is built from TRBV6-5 and TRBJ1-5; 7 nucleotides align to TRBD1. This receptor was identified in a human donor with low-grade glioma or glioblastoma, undergoing nonglioma brain surgery, or in good health (not recorded which). Sample: glioma tissue, nonneoplastic brain tissue, or PBMCs (not recorded which). The DNA of the CDR3 is TGTGCCAGCAGTTACCCAAAATGCGGACAGGTATGCAATCAGCCCCAGCATTTT. Translation gives CASSYPKCGQVCNQPQHF.